This paragraph covers one T cell receptor beta chain sequence. Its target is not known. Data came from immunoSEQ multiplex PCR; TCRdb stores just in-frame clones and leaves some out. The sample consists of about 200,000 clones, 85% to 95% of them appearing once. The entry originates in a study of T cell responses to AZD1222 COVID-19 vaccine. Study-level points and caveats: Reportedly, close to half of spike-specific TCRs are directed against unmutated variant regions. Spike-specific TCR breadth and depth rose after two AZD1222 doses. Just six AZD1222 recipients were seropositive at baseline. Clonal diversity was possibly underestimated, and white British individuals and females predominated among donors.

Germline values: CDR1 KGHSH, CDR2 LQKENI. V lost 3 bases and J lost 3, with 12 bases in between. The CDR3 has 15 amino acids. This clonotype was obtained from an adult in good health. Sample: peripheral blood, taken on day 0 of MenACWY control vaccination. This sequence joins TRBV18 and TRBJ1-3; D is unresolved. The CDR3 DNA follows: TGTGCCAGCTCACCCGGGCTTTCTCTTGGAAACACCATATATTTT. It codes for CASSPGLSLGNTIYF.